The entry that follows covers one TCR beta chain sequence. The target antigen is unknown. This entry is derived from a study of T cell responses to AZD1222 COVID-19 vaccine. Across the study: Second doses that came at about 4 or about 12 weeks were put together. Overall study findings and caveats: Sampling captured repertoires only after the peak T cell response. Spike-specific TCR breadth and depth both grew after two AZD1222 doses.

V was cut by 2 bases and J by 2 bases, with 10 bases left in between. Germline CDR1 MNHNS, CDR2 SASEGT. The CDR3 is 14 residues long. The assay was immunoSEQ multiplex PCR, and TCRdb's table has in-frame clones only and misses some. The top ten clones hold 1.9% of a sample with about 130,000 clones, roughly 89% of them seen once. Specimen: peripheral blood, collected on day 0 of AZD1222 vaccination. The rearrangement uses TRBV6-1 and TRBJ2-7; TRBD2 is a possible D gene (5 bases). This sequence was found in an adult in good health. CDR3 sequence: CASSESYGAYEQYF. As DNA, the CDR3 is TGTGCCAGCAGTGAATCATACGGGGCCTACGAGCAGTACTTC.